The rows below give T cell receptor beta chains drawn from one sample of a study of graft-versus-host responses after intestinal transplantation. Assay used: immunoSEQ multiplex PCR; TCRdb lists only in-frame clones, some missing. The table shows roughly 92,000 clones, with 88% occurring only once. Antigens of these TCRs are unknown. The specimen comprised unstimulated CD4+ T cells sorted from spleen or lymph node cells, sampled before transplant. These receptor sequences come from a human donor who was the organ donor for an intestinal transplant. CDR3s include the opening cysteine and the closing phenylalanine or tryptophan. The D gene is left open where the match is weak. Not all rows give a size; the values are once, few, many and, for expanded clones, a class.

D gene	V gene	J gene	clone size	CDR3 DNA	CDR3 protein
.	TRBV5-1	TRBJ1-4	.	TGCGCCAGCAGCTTGGTCGGGGGGGTTAATGAAAAACTGTTTTTT	CASSLVGGVNEKLFF
.	TRBV5-1	TRBJ2-1	.	TGCGCCAGCAGCTTGACGGACTCGCATGAGCAGTTCTTC	CASSLTDSHEQFF
.	TRBV14	TRBJ1-5	.	TGTGCCAGCAGCCAAGATCCAGGTCAGCCCCAGCATTTT	CASSQDPGQPQHF
.	TRBV20-1	TRBJ1-5	.	TGCAGTGCTTCCAGGGTTCAGCCCCAGCATTTT	CSASRVQPQHF
.	TRBV11-2	TRBJ1-5	.	TGTGCCAGCAGCTTAACAGGCAATCAGCCCCAGCATTTT	CASSLTGNQPQHF
.	TRBV27	TRBJ2-7	.	TGTGCCAGCAGTTTAGGGCCGCCGCACAGCCACGAGCAGTACTTC	CASSLGPPHSHEQYF
.	TRBV5-5	TRBJ1-2	.	TGTGCCAGCAGCTCCTACTACAGGGACGGCTACACCTTC	CASSSYYRDGYTF
.	TRBV5-1	TRBJ1-1	.	TGCGCCAGCAGCCGGGGCGGGAGCCTGAACACTGAAGCTTTCTTT	CASSRGGSLNTEAFF
TRBD2	TRBV5-4	TRBJ2-1	.	TGTGCCAGCAGCCGGGGCGGGGGGGCGTCAAGGGGTGAGCAGTTCTTC	CASSRGGGASRGEQFF
.	TRBV7-9	TRBJ2-7	.	TGTGCCAGCAGCTTGAGGACAAACCCTGAGCAGTACTTC	CASSLRTNPEQYF
.	TRBV7-2	TRBJ1-1	.	TGTGCCAGCAGCTTAAGACGCAAAGGGAGCAGTGAAGCTTTCTTT	CASSLRRKGSSEAFF
.	TRBV27	TRBJ2-7	.	TGTGCCAGCAGTTCCACATTCGGGCGGGGGCTGGTATACGAGCAGTACTTC	CASSSTFGRGLVYEQYF
TRBD1	TRBV9	TRBJ1-2	.	TGTGCCAGCAGCGCCCGACAGGGGGCGTACTATGGCTACACCTTC	CASSARQGAYYGYTF
TRBD2	TRBV7-2	TRBJ2-7	.	TGTGCCAGCAGTCGGACTAGCGGGAGGAACTACGAGCAGTACTTC	CASSRTSGRNYEQYF
TRBD2	TRBV27	TRBJ2-7	.	TGTGCCAGCAGTACCCGGGAGGGACTGCCCCGGGAGCAGTACTTC	CASSTREGLPREQYF
.	TRBV11-2	TRBJ2-1	.	TGTGCCAGCAGCTTTCACGGGAGCCCGATCCCCTACAATGAGCAGTTCTTC	CASSFHGSPIPYNEQFF
.	TRBV5-4	TRBJ1-1	.	TGTGCCAGCAGCTTGGATAAAAACACTGAAGCTTTCTTT	CASSLDKNTEAFF
.	TRBV5-1	TRBJ2-2	.	TGCGCCAGCAGAGAACAGAACACCGGGGAGCTGTTTTTT	CASREQNTGELFF
.	TRBV15	TRBJ2-6	.	TGTGCCACCAGCAGGTTAGCGGAGCTTGGGGCCAACGTCCTGACTTTC	CATSRLAELGANVLTF
.	TRBV7-7	TRBJ2-7	.	TGTGCTAGCAGCTCACACCTTAGCTCCGAGCAGTACTTC	CASSSHLSSEQYF
.	TRBV5-4	TRBJ1-1	once	TGTGCCAGCAGGGGAGGTCGGGGAGACACTGAAGCTTTCTTT	CASRGGRGDTEAFF
.	TRBV5-4	TRBJ1-2	.	TGTGCCAGCAGCGGACTGCTTGGCGAAGCTAACTATGGCTACACCTTC	CASSGLLGEANYGYTF
.	TRBV27	TRBJ2-3	.	TGTGCCAGCAGCTACCGACTAGTTTACACAGATACGCAGTATTTT	CASSYRLVYTDTQYF
TRBD1	TRBV5-1	TRBJ2-7	once	TGCGCCAGCAGCTTTAGGGACAGGGTATACGAGCAGTACTTC	CASSFRDRVYEQYF
TRBD2	TRBV15	TRBJ2-7	.	TGTGCCACCAGCAGAACCTCACTAGCGGGGACGGGCGAGCAGTACTTC	CATSRTSLAGTGEQYF
TRBD1	TRBV18	TRBJ1-2	.	TGTGCCAGCTCCCTACAGGGGGGAGATGGCTACACCTTC	CASSLQGGDGYTF
.	TRBV6-1	TRBJ1-4	.	TGTGCCAGCAGGGGCGGGGGGCCCGGGGAAAAACTGTTTTTT	CASRGGGPGEKLFF
TRBD2	TRBV7-2	TRBJ2-7	.	TGTGCCAGCAGCCCCAGGGCTAGCGGGAGCAACGCCTACGAGCAGTACTTC	CASSPRASGSNAYEQYF
TRBD1	TRBV27	TRBJ2-7	.	TGTGCCAGCAGGAAAACAGGGGGCTCCTACGAGCAGTACTTC	CASRKTGGSYEQYF
.	TRBV29-1	TRBJ1-1	.	TGCAGCGTTGTCTGGCAGGCTAACACTGAAGCTTTCTTT	CSVVWQANTEAFF
.	TRBV11-2	TRBJ2-5	.	TGTGCCAGCAGCTTCCACGGGAGAGAGACCCAGTACTTC	CASSFHGRETQYF
.	TRBV7-2	TRBJ2-5	.	TGTGCCAGCAGCAGCCTACAGGGGGGGTGGCAAGAGACCCAGTACTTC	CASSSLQGGWQETQYF
.	TRBV2	TRBJ2-2	.	TGTGCCAGCACATCTAGTTTCCCCTCCCGGGTCGGGGAGCTGTTTTTT	CASTSSFPSRVGELFF
TRBD2	TRBV5-8	TRBJ2-5	.	TGTGCCAGCATCAATCTGCGGGGGGCGCGGGAGACCCAGTACTTC	CASINLRGARETQYF
TRBD2	TRBV5-1	TRBJ2-2	.	TGCGCCAGCAGCTTGGCCTCTAGCGGGGGCGCCGGGGAGCTGTTTTTT	CASSLASSGGAGELFF
.	TRBV25-1	TRBJ2-7	.	TGTGCCAGCAGTGAAGTGACAGTTCCCTACGAGCAGTACTTC	CASSEVTVPYEQYF
.	TRBV10-2	TRBJ2-3	.	TGCGCCAGCAGTGAGGGCACCCCTAGCACAGATACGCAGTATTTT	CASSEGTPSTDTQYF
.	TRBV28	TRBJ1-2	.	TGTGCCAGCATCCTTCTCGGGGGGGACTATGGCTACACCTTC	CASILLGGDYGYTF
TRBD1	TRBV2	TRBJ1-6	.	TGTGCCTCCCGGACAGGGGATAATTCACCCCTCCACTTT	CASRTGDNSPLHF
TRBD1	TRBV6-1	TRBJ2-7	.	TGTGCCAGCGGGCAGGACAGGCGATCCTACGAGCAGTACTTC	CASGQDRRSYEQYF
.	TRBV7-3	TRBJ2-1	.	TGTGCCAGCAGCTCCATCCGGCCAGGAGGGTGGTACAATGAGCAGTTCTTC	CASSSIRPGGWYNEQFF
TRBD2	TRBV5-8	TRBJ2-7	.	TGTGCCAGCAGCTTGAGAGCGGGGGGCTACGAGCAGTACTTC	CASSLRAGGYEQYF
.	TRBV19	TRBJ2-7	once	TGTGCCAGTAGCGAAAGGGCAGGGGTCTACGAGCAGTACTTC	CASSERAGVYEQYF
.	TRBV10-3	TRBJ2-7	once	TGTGCCATCGGCGACGGACAGTTGACCTACGAGCAGTACTTC	CAIGDGQLTYEQYF
TRBD1	TRBV7-8	TRBJ1-4	once	TGTGCCAGCACCGAGGACAGGAAATATGAAAAACTGTTTTTT	CASTEDRKYEKLFF